This T cell receptor beta chain was captured by sequencing in a study of cytomegalovirus exposure and HLA in healthy donors. Overall study: The 110 million or so unique TCR beta sequences, from some 170 million T cells, were found by an earlier analysis. An early data release held some 85 million unique TCRs from HLA-typed donors.

Germline-derived CDR1 and CDR2 are SSHAT and FNYEAQ (reference sequence). CDR3 size: 14 residues. In the PCR, 60 Vbeta and 13 Jbeta primers were used. In the study's own analysis: In a later analysis, of tens of millions of unique beta chains, 9 million to 11 million appeared in at least two donors. Assay: immunoSEQ multiplex PCR; the TCRdb copy retains only in-frame clones and omits some. V, J and clone size are those of that table, while D and trimming were read from the DNA. This table holds about 140,000 clones, around 77% found once. To note about this clone: Its antigen is not known. Germline is not matched at one junction end, which may reflect a read error.

General study findings and limits: When analyzed later, a missense DCLRE1C variant was found to be linked to TCR beta V- and J-gene trimming.

This TCR derives from a man younger than 40 in good health and CMV-seronegative. Material: PBMCs. The rearrangement links TRBV7-7 to TRBJ2-5, with 12 bases identical to TRBD1. CDR3 sequence: CASSTGQGAGTQYF. CDR3 nucleotide sequence: TGTGCTAGCAGCACGGGACAGGGGGCAGGGACCCAGTACTTC.